This T cell receptor beta chain was identified in a study of blood T cell repertoires in COVID-19. The V end lost 6 bases, the J end lost 5 bases, and 10 bases lay between the germline ends. Germline CDR1 and CDR2: LNHNV and YYDKDF (reference sequence). This CDR3 contains 13 residues. Sequencing used immunoSEQ multiplex PCR; TCRdb keeps in-frame clones, though not all of them. The sample holds 250,000 or so clones; approximately 82% are singletons and the top ten take 1.5% to 2%. This clone was seen more than once but under ten times. This receptor was obtained from an elderly woman with acute or convalescent COVID-19. Sequencing was done on a sample of peripheral blood. The chain is built from TRBV15 and TRBJ2-2, with D possibly being TRBD2 (5 bases). CDR3 loop: CATRLVLTGELFF. The CDR3 coding sequence is TGTGCCACCAGACTAGTACTGACCGGGGAGCTGTTTTTT.